This T cell receptor beta chain was recorded in a study of tumor-infiltrating lymphocytes in primary liver carcinoma (dated by TCRdb to 2017 to 2019). At the level of the whole study: Hepatocellular carcinoma (four) or combined HCC and intrahepatic cholangiocarcinoma (one) was present in the five patients, who were three men and two women aged 30 to 69 years. The tumors of the five patients were staged as T1-T3 N0M0, with maximum diameters ranging from roughly 4 to 10 cm. TCRbeta repertoire sequencing covered roughly 35 specimens from 5 patients: 25 tumor regions, 5 adjacent noncancerous liver tissues and 5 peripheral blood samples. Across five regions of each liver tumor, along with adjacent normal tissue and blood, the study brought together TCRbeta repertoire sequencing, expression microarrays and whole-exome sequencing. To link TCRbeta repertoire diversity to the local molecular phenotype, the approximately 24 tumor region samples were profiled with Agilent mRNA microarrays. High reproducibility was observed for the technical replicate repertoires, with mean shared-clone rates approximately 0.9 and correlation coefficients above 0.95. Each sample produced about 3.5 to 7.13 million productive TCRbeta reads, and read depth showed no significant difference between tissue types. Broader findings and caveats from the paper: Only the TCR beta chain was sequenced, so true repertoire diversity is likely underestimated because unpaired alpha chains were not captured. Only five patients were included in the study, and the authors note that the findings should be validated in a larger study. The top 250 clones made up a significantly larger repertoire fraction in tumors than in blood (p = 0.039). Since the samples were bulk and unsorted, there was no way to compare CD4+ and CD8+ T cell repertoires. Pairs of tumor regions showed greater repertoire overlap (mean around 36%) than tumor-adjacent pairs (roughly 17%) or tumor-blood pairs (approximately 15%), which is consistent with antigen-driven expansion. Only about 7-24% of top clones were present in all five regions of a tumor, suggesting spatial heterogeneity of tumor-infiltrating T cells.

A remark on this clonotype: Which antigen it targets is not known. Qualities for individual bases were not recorded, and no much larger clone is one base off.

Total RNA and DNA were co-extracted without cell sorting from approximately 22-30 mg of bulk tissue using the AllPrep DNA/RNA mini kit. Between late 2015 and March 2016, several patients in China with histopathologically diagnosed primary liver carcinoma had their tumors surgically resected. Chronic HBV infection was present in the patients, and the patients were treatment-naive at sampling. Five spatially separated regions were sampled per tumor: superior, inferior, left-lateral and right-lateral poles, plus the tumor centre. Histological examination found more than 90% viable tumor cells in every tumor sample. Fresh tumor and adjacent tissue pieces were bisected, with one half stored in RNAlater at -80 degrees C and the other half sent for histology. CDR1 and CDR2 (SGHAT, FQNNGV) derive from the germline V gene. Spanning cysteine to phenylalanine, the CDR3 consists of 19 amino acids. Of all the DNA, just the CDR3 is kept, 57 bases in frame from base 1.

Using a constant-region primer and ProtoScript II reverse transcriptase, TCRbeta-specific cDNA was reverse-transcribed from about 0.45 ug total RNA. Construction of the TCRbeta libraries relied on three nested rounds of multiplex PCR, following a slightly modified ARM-PCR procedure. Each of the first two PCR rounds ran for about 10 cycles and used multiplex TRBV1-TRBV30 forward primers together with a Cbeta reverse primer. Sample barcodes and Illumina adapters were added in a final 25-cycle PCR using Deep VentR polymerase. Before sequencing, amplicons of 200-500 bp were purified from gel using a QIAquick gel extraction kit. An Illumina HiSeq 2500 was used to sequence the TCRbeta amplicons, generating 250-bp paired-end reads. In the authors' own workflow: Trimmomatic v0.33 was used to quality-trim the reads, and FLASH v1.2.11 was used to merge paired reads so that full CDR3 sequences could be recovered. V, D and J germline segments were assigned to the rearranged TCRbeta sequences by MiGEC v1.2.1b. Clonotype statistics, along with Shannon-Wiener diversity indices, were calculated using VDJtools v1.0.0. To cut down on sampling bias, every analysis after diversity analysis relied on just the 250 most abundant clonotypes from each sample. In-frame beta chains were kept once TCRdb had trimmed the public reads at Q25 with fastp and called clones with MiXCR. Rows merge per CDR3 protein into single entries with the most common DNA and genes. TCRdb, rather than the study authors, made the V and J calls. The sample profile shows some 190,000 distinct CDR3 sequences; 85% of them were found once. The ten largest clones represent roughly 20% of the sample.

In this chain, TRBV11-2 is recombined with TRBJ2-5; TRBD2 aligns with 10 central bases. TRBJ2-1 explains the end of the DNA better; the J call may be wrong. This receptor was obtained from a middle-aged man with primary liver carcinoma and hepatitis B virus infection. Material: tumor tissue from primary liver carcinoma. The CDR3 in this case is CASSFGSLPAGGRGETQFF. The DNA sequence follows: TGTGCCAGCAGCTTTGGTAGCCTTCCAGCGGGAGGGCGAGGAGAGACCCAGTTCTTC.